Reported below is one TCR beta chain. The sample providers were healthy Caucasian people from Russia, aged roughly 6 to 95. Combining a sample-barcoded 5' primer with a J-beta primer mix, a second PCR ran for roughly 6 to 12 cycles. Sequencing of every sample gave 3 million or more CDR3-containing paired-end reads. TCRdb processed the 5' RACE reads anew with MiXCR; each CDR3 protein has one entry. The sample comprises 1.5 million to 2 million distinct CDR3 sequences, approximately 32% of which are singletons, and about 11% rests with the top ten. Germline values: CDR1 SGHRS, CDR2 YFSETQ. The CDR3 is 18 amino acids. Losses at the gene ends were 2 bases for V and 7 bases for J; bases not matched to a gene: 11. This sample stems from a study of blood T cells in healthy people across ages.

The sample was blood. V usage is TRBV5-1 and J usage is TRBJ2-1; 14 nucleotides line up with TRBD2. The receptor comes from a woman aged 25 to 39 in good health. The CDR3 loop is CASSFPVTSGGASNEQFF. Here the CDR3 DNA reads TGCGCCAGCAGCTTCCCCGTGACTAGCGGGGGGGCCTCGAATGAGCAGTTCTTC.